The rows below give T cell receptor beta chains drawn from one sample of a study of shared T cell receptors in the human thymus. Libraries were prepared by immunoSEQ multiplex PCR; TCRdb keeps only in-frame clonotypes and omits some of them. The table has 700,000 to 750,000 clones, roughly 85% seen once; the top ten hold about 0.011%. The sample was also linked to a second study, of human thymus T cells.

The specimen was thymocytes. These receptors all stem from a girl in the first two years of life with a congenital heart defect. Each CDR3 is given with its conserved first and last residue. The D gene is left open where the match is weak. Clone size is shown for a subset of rows, as once, few, many or a class of expanded clone.

CASIVGQGQPQHF,TGTGCCTCGATTGTGGGACAGGGTCAGCCCCAGCATTTT,TRBJ1-5,TRBV2,.,13,TRBD1
CASNKQSGRNQPQHF,TGTGCCAGCAACAAACAATCAGGGCGCAATCAGCCCCAGCATTTT,TRBJ1-5,TRBV5-6,.,15,.
CAISGGGYGYTF,TGTGCCATCAGTGGAGGGGGCTATGGCTACACCTTC,TRBJ1-2,TRBV10-3,.,12,.
CASSSTGDTRNQPQHF,TGTGCCAGCAGCTCCACCGGGGACACACGGAATCAGCCCCAGCATTTT,TRBJ1-5,TRBV7-6,.,16,.
CASSHQWEGGAFAQQFF,TGCGCCAGCAGCCACCAGTGGGAAGGGGGGGCCTTCGCTCAGCAGTTCTTC,TRBJ2-1,TRBV4-1,.,17,.
CASSPGTFHGYTF,TGTGCCAGCAGCCCCGGGACATTTCATGGCTACACCTTC,TRBJ1-2,TRBV11-2,.,13,.
CASSLRGLGRSYEQYF,TGTGCCAGCAGTTTACGGGGACTAGGGCGATCCTACGAGCAGTACTTC,TRBJ2-7,TRBV27,.,16,TRBD2
CASDNTGGGGNTEAFF,TGTGCTAGTGATAATACAGGGGGCGGGGGGAACACTGAAGCTTTCTTT,TRBJ1-1,TRBV12-5,.,16,TRBD1
CASVVRGGPTDTQYF,TGTGCCAGCGTCGTGCGGGGGGGCCCCACAGATACGCAGTATTTT,TRBJ2-3,TRBV28,.,15,TRBD2
CASSQAVGGLVYGYTF,TGCGCCAGCAGCCAAGCTGTGGGAGGACTCGTCTATGGCTACACCTTC,TRBJ1-2,TRBV4-1,.,16,.
CASSYHPDGGDTQYF,TGTGCCAGCAGCTACCATCCCGACGGAGGGGATACGCAGTATTTT,TRBJ2-3,TRBV13,.,15,.
CASSPQIGTSGAGYEQYF,TGTGCCAGCTCGCCACAAATAGGGACTAGCGGGGCCGGATACGAGCAGTACTTC,TRBJ2-7,TRBV18,.,18,TRBD2
CASSFNWTSGVQETQYF,TGTGCCAGCAGTTTCAACTGGACTAGCGGGGTCCAAGAGACCCAGTACTTC,TRBJ2-5,TRBV27,.,17,TRBD2
CASSLNPSRGARAYEQYF,TGTGCCAGCAGCTTAAATCCGTCCCGGGGTGCCCGAGCCTACGAGCAGTACTTC,TRBJ2-7,TRBV7-3,few,18,.
CASSNGTEKNTIYF,TGTGCCAGCAGCAACGGGACAGAAAAAAACACCATATATTTT,TRBJ1-3,TRBV6-5,.,14,TRBD1
CASSQNERQGNIYEQYF,TGTGCCAGCAGCCAAAACGAGAGACAGGGGAATATCTACGAGCAGTACTTC,TRBJ2-7,TRBV7-9,.,17,TRBD1
CSARKHTEAFF,TGCAGTGCTAGAAAGCACACTGAAGCTTTCTTT,TRBJ1-1,TRBV20-1,.,11,.